These 24 T cell receptor beta chains were all obtained from the same sample, sequenced in a study of CD8 T cells in Susac syndrome (dated by TCRdb to about 2019). Library preparation used the immunoSEQ multiplex PCR assay. RNA was extracted using the RNeasy kit, and about 0.45 to 1 ug of the RNA was reverse transcribed with random hexamers. The raw public reads went through TCRdb reprocessing: fastp at Q25, MiXCR clone calling, in-frame beta chains kept. CDR3 protein sequences are deduplicated, and each keeps its most common genes and DNA. Across this sample there are hundreds of thousands of distinct CDR3 sequences, with about 95% seen only once. About 0.15% of the sample belongs to the ten largest clones. Material: CD4+ T cells from PBMCs. The receptors here all came from a human donor with Susac syndrome.

The chain carries TRBV12-3 or TRBV12-4 and TRBJ2-7; D remains ambiguous. The CDR3 runs 14 residues. V was pared by 5 bases and J by 0 bases, with 11 bases between. This chain's CDR3 is CASSVGPASYEQYF. The CDR3 nucleotides are TGTGCCAGCAGTGTCGGGCCGGCCTCCTACGAGCAGTACTTC.

The chain combines TRBV12-3 or TRBV12-4 with TRBJ2-7, with D possibly matching TRBD1 (6 bases). This CDR3 is built from 14 residues. With 6 bases removed from V and 0 bases from J, the gap between germline ends came to 12 bases. The CDR3 DNA is TGTGCCAGCAGATTTCAGGGGAGCTCCTACGAGCAGTACTTC. Translating gives CASRFQGSSYEQYF.

A note on this clonotype: At one of its ends the junction is not consistent with the germline gene, which may arise from a read error. V and J are TRBV7-7 and TRBJ2-5; weak D call: TRBD1 (6 bases). The V gene's germline CDR1 is SSHAT and CDR2 FNYEAQ (reference sequence). The CDR3 contains 13 residues. CDR3 in DNA: TGTGCTAGCAGCTCCGGGACATTAGAGACCCAGTACTTC. It is translated as CASSSGTLETQYF.

This sequence joins TRBV18 and TRBJ1-3; no firm D call. Per the germline V gene, CDR1 is KGHSH and CDR2 is LQKENI. Trimming cost V 3 bases and J 9 bases, with 15 bases left between them. The CDR3 has 14 residues. The CDR3 region is CASSPRIREGTIYF. In DNA, the CDR3 is TGTGCCAGCTCACCCCGGATCCGAGAGGGCACCATATATTTT.

The gene calls are TRBV2 and TRBJ2-7; 8 bases are shared with TRBD1. The V and J ends lost 6 bases and 4 bases, in that order; junction bases with no gene match: 2. Germline CDR1 reads SNHLY; CDR2 reads FYNNEI. The CDR3 runs to 12 residues. CDR3 bases: TGTGCCAGCAGCAGGGGGCCTTACGAGCAGTACTTC. Protein sequence: CASSRGPYEQYF.

V is TRBV6-5 and J is TRBJ2-3; tentatively, D is TRBD1 (6 bases). Per the germline V gene, CDR1 is MNHEY and CDR2 is SVGAGI. V lost 6 bases to trimming and J lost 9 bases, with 13 bases between them. The CDR3 is 12 amino acids. CDR3 coding DNA: TGTGCCAGCAGGCGAAGGGGGTCCACGCAGTATTTT. This sequence encodes CASRRRGSTQYF.

This clonotype was observed once. V gene TRBV6-1 combines with J gene TRBJ2-5; tentative D call: TRBD1 (5 bases). The V end lost 2 bases, the J end lost 2 bases, and 9 bases lay between the germline ends. Germline loops: CDR1 MNHNS, CDR2 SASEGT. This CDR3 spans 14 amino acids. The CDR3 nucleotides are TGTGCCAGCAGTGAACGTCAGGGTCAAGAGACCCAGTACTTC. Translated: CASSERQGQETQYF.

This clonotype was detected once. V is TRBV14 and J is TRBJ1-6; perhaps TRBD1 as D (5 bases). Germline V CDR1 and CDR2: SGHDN, FVKESK. V lost 4 bases and J 6 bases, leaving 13 bases between the germline ends. The CDR3 is made up of 15 amino acids. The CDR3 reads CASSLTGGGNSPLHF. CDR3 coding DNA: TGTGCCAGCAGCCTTACAGGCGGGGGTAATTCACCCCTCCACTTT.

V and J are TRBV12-3 or TRBV12-4 and TRBJ2-5; 11 bases agree with TRBD2. V dropped 5 bases and J dropped 5; count of bases not matched to a gene: 16. The CDR3 extends over 18 amino acids. For the CDR3, the DNA is TGTGCCAGCAGTCCCCGAGGGACTAGCGGATCATCCGGGGAGACCCAGTACTTC. Residues: CASSPRGTSGSSGETQYF.

The chain carries TRBV6-1 and TRBJ1-1; TRBD1 agrees at 10 bases. After removal of 7 bases from V and 1 base from J, the junction contained 9 bases not matched to a gene. In germline, CDR1 is MNHNS, CDR2 SASEGT. The CDR3 has 16 residues. The CDR3 DNA reads as TGTGCCAGCACCTCCACCGGGACAGGGGAGAACACTGAAGCTTTCTTT. Translating it yields CASTSTGTGENTEAFF.

This chain uses TRBV24-1 with TRBJ2-7, with unresolved D. Trimming left V 3 bases short and J 0 bases short, with 17 bases between. The CDR3 totals 17 residues. Germline lookup yields CDR1 KGHDR and CDR2 SFDVKD. The DNA for the CDR3 is TGTGCCACCAGTGATCCAACCCGGTTCCCGGGCTCCTACGAGCAGTACTTC. Its protein product is CATSDPTRFPGSYEQYF.

The chain carries TRBV5-8 and TRBJ2-3; 7 bases line up with TRBD1. The CDR3 is 17 amino acids. V trimming: 7 bases; J trimming: 0 bases; junction bases outside the gene matches: 14. Germline CDR1 reads SGHTS; CDR2 reads YDEGEE. CDR3: CASSGTVTLGSTDTQYF. CDR3 nucleotides: TGTGCCAGCTCCGGGACAGTCACCCTAGGGAGCACAGATACGCAGTATTTT.

V and J are TRBV6-5 and TRBJ1-6; a possible D gene is TRBD1 (5 bases). There are 15 residues in the CDR3. From germline, CDR1 is MNHEY and CDR2 SVGAGI. Trimming cost V 0 bases and J 4 bases, with 7 bases left between them. CDR3 protein: CASSYSQGYNSPLHF. The DNA of the CDR3 is TGTGCCAGCAGTTACTCGCAGGGTTATAATTCACCCCTCCACTTT.

This clonotype was found once. V and J are TRBV4-3 and TRBJ2-1, with a tentative D call TRBD2 (7 bases). V lost 3 bases and J 7 bases, leaving 19 bases between the germline ends. CDR3 length: 16 amino acids. Germline values: CDR1 LGHNA, CDR2 YSLEER. This CDR3 is CASSHGPGRGGNEQFF. The CDR3 coding sequence is TGCGCCAGCAGCCACGGGCCTGGAAGGGGGGGGAATGAGCAGTTCTTC.

The chain links TRBV28 to TRBJ2-7; tentatively, D is TRBD1 (5 bases). Germline V gene data show CDR1 as MDHEN and CDR2 as SYDVKM. V lost 4 bases and J 0 bases, leaving 13 bases between the germline ends. This CDR3 region has 15 residues. CDR3 residues: CASSSPSGISYEQYF. CDR3 DNA: TGTGCCAGCAGTTCCCCATCAGGGATCTCCTACGAGCAGTACTTC. Drawing the rest from reference TRBV28 and TRBJ2-7, the complete variable domain is DVKVTQSSRYLVKRTGEKVFLECVQDMDHENMFWYRQDPGLGLRLIYFSYDVKMKEKGDIPEGYSVSREKKERFSLILESASTNQTSMYLCASSSPSGISYEQYFGPGTRLTVT.

CDR3 nucleotides: TGCGCCAGCAGCCCCGAGGGGTCTCGCGTCGAGCAGTACTTC. Translation gives CASSPEGSRVEQYF. The chain links TRBV5-1 to TRBJ2-7; possibly TRBD1 or TRBD2 for D (5 bases each). Looked up from germline, CDR1 is SGHRS and CDR2 is YFSETQ. The CDR3 contains 14 residues. V was shortened by 4 bases and J by 6 bases, with 17 bases between the two germline ends.

V and J are TRBV5-4 and TRBJ1-2, with TRBD1 identical over 7 bases. CDR1 and CDR2 (germline): SGHNT, YYREEE (reference sequence). V lost 4 bases, J lost 5 bases, and 17 bases stayed unmatched. The CDR3 totals 17 residues. The CDR3 DNA reads TGTGCCAGCAGCCTTGGGACCGTACGTAGGGGGCATTATGGCTACACCTTC. Protein product: CASSLGTVRRGHYGYTF.

V usage is TRBV29-1 and J usage is TRBJ2-7; D remains ambiguous. The CDR3 sequence is 13 residues long. With 3 bases removed from V and 2 bases from J, the gap between germline ends came to 11 bases. Per germline, CDR1 SQVTM and CDR2 ANQGSEA. CDR3 in DNA: TGCAGCGTTGAGGGTGAAGGGACCTACGAGCAGTACTTC. It encodes CSVEGEGTYEQYF.

The DNA of the CDR3 is TGCGCCAGCAGCTTGGTAGCGGGAATAGCCACAGATACGCAGTATTTT. Its translation is CASSLVAGIATDTQYF. The V gene is TRBV5-1, the J gene TRBJ2-3, with 8 bases aligning to TRBD2. Germline loops: CDR1 SGHRS, CDR2 YFSETQ. V shed 0 bases, J shed 2 bases, and the junction held 5 bases outside the gene matches. The CDR3 contains 16 residues.

The DNA of the CDR3 is TGCAGTGCCGACCGAGAGGGTTCCTACGAGCAGTACTTC. Amino acids: CSADREGSYEQYF. This chain links TRBV20-1 with TRBJ2-7; D may be TRBD2 (5 bases). Germline V CDR1 and CDR2: DFQATT, SNEGSKA (reference sequence). CDR3 length: 13 residues. V was pared by 6 bases and J by 1 base, with 13 bases between.

V and J are TRBV19 and TRBJ2-7, with 7 bases that match TRBD1. Germline V lookup: CDR1 LNHDA, CDR2 SQIVND (reference sequence). The trim removed 2 bases at V and 2 bases at J, leaving 3 bases unmatched. The CDR3 has 14 amino acids. The CDR3: CASSIRDRAYEQYF. DNA of the CDR3: TGTGCCAGTAGTATACGGGACAGAGCCTACGAGCAGTACTTC.

J is TRBJ1-2 and V is TRBV16; D perhaps matches TRBD1 (6 bases). Germline loops: CDR1 KGHSY, CDR2 FQNENV. The ends were cut back, 0 bases at V and 4 bases at J, with 12 bases in the middle. This CDR3 comprises 15 residues. CDR3 sequence: CASSQSVQGTYGYTF. The CDR3 DNA sequence: TGTGCCAGCAGCCAATCGGTACAGGGCACCTATGGCTACACCTTC.

The V call is TRBV30, the J call TRBJ2-3, with D perhaps matching TRBD1 (5 bases). Germline loops: CDR1 GTSNPN, CDR2 SVGIG (reference sequence). The V and J ends lost 1 base and 1 base respectively, with 15 bases between them. CDR3 length: 16 amino acids. The chain's CDR3 is CAWSADSPLGTDTQYF. DNA of the CDR3: TGTGCCTGGAGTGCAGACAGCCCGTTAGGCACAGATACGCAGTATTTT.

The rearrangement joins TRBV7-2 to TRBJ1-2; D is ambiguous. Germline CDR1 is SGHTA and CDR2 is FQGNSA. The CDR3 totals 12 residues. V gave up 1 base and J gave up 6 bases, with 6 bases separating them. The CDR3 loop is CASSLVLDGYTF. The DNA of the CDR3 is TGTGCCAGCAGCTTAGTACTGGATGGCTACACCTTC.